Shown below are 14 T cell receptor beta chains from a single sample sequenced in a study of blood T cells in healthy people across ages. Next came a second PCR, run for about 7 to 12 cycles, which used a sample-barcoded 5' primer along with a J-beta primer mix. TCRdb re-called the 5' RACE reads with MiXCR, one entry per CDR3 protein. The table lists some 1,000,000 distinct CDR3 sequences, roughly 24% of them singletons, with around 0.75% in the top ten. These data were also filed under a second study, of T cells of mothers and their children.

The sample consisted of blood. These receptors were collected from a girl aged 2 to 9 in good health.

V gene TRBV12-3 or TRBV12-4 combines with J gene TRBJ1-5, with 10 bases that match TRBD1. This CDR3 contains 14 residues. V dropped 7 bases and J dropped 6; count of bases not matched to a gene: 6. The CDR3 DNA follows: TGTGCCAGCAACACGGGACAGGGGTTTCAGCCCCAGCATTTT. Translating gives CASNTGQGFQPQHF.

The chain recombines TRBV29-1 with TRBJ1-1; D remains unclear. Trimming stripped 4 bases from V and 0 bases from J, with 9 bases between. The CDR3 contains 13 residues. Germline CDR1 is SQVTM and CDR2 is ANQGSEA. The CDR3 here is CSVAPRMNTEAFF. The CDR3 DNA reads TGCAGCGTTGCGCCCAGAATGAACACTGAAGCTTTCTTT.

CDR3 protein: CSARDDRGPGKTQYF. The CDR3 bases are TGCAGTGCTAGAGACGACAGGGGGCCGGGAAAGACCCAGTACTTC. The V and J genes are TRBV20-1 and TRBJ2-5; 10 nucleotides agree with TRBD1. With 0 bases clipped from V and 6 bases from J, the junction kept 7 bases outside the gene matches. CDR3 length: 15 residues. CDR1 and CDR2 from the germline V gene are DFQATT and SNEGSKA (reference sequence).

CDR3 nucleotide sequence: TGCGCCAGCAGCTTGGCTAGCGGCCCCTACGAGCAGTACTTC. Protein sequence: CASSLASGPYEQYF. The chain links TRBV5-1 to TRBJ2-7, with 7 bases fitting TRBD2. From germline, CDR1 is SGHRS and CDR2 YFSETQ. V lost 0 bases and J lost 2; bases outside the gene matches: 2. The CDR3 covers 14 residues.

There are a few counts of this clonotype. The V and J genes are TRBV6-1 and TRBJ2-7, with 7 positions matching TRBD1. CDR3 length: 13 amino acids. The germline V gene has CDR1 MNHNS and CDR2 SASEGT. The V and J ends lost 4 bases and 6 bases, in that order; junction bases with no gene match: 6. The CDR3 protein is CASSATGTLEQYF. CDR3 DNA sequence: TGTGCCAGCAGTGCGACAGGGACCCTCGAGCAGTACTTC.

The rearrangement joins TRBV20-1 to TRBJ1-2; perhaps TRBD1 as D (5 bases). The germline V gene encodes CDR1 DFQATT and CDR2 SNEGSKA (reference sequence). CDR3 length equals 14 residues. V gave up 4 bases and J gave up 8 bases, with 20 bases separating them. CDR3 sequence: CSAKKEGSEGGYTF. In DNA, the CDR3 is TGCAGTGCTAAGAAGGAGGGGAGTGAAGGAGGCTACACCTTC.

This clonotype was detected a few times. The chain has TRBV28 and TRBJ1-2; no clear D gene. The germline V gene has CDR1 MDHEN and CDR2 SYDVKM. With 2 bases removed from V and 6 bases from J, the gap between germline ends came to 7 bases. The CDR3 runs to 12 residues. The CDR3 sequence is CASSLASDGYTF. CDR3 bases: TGTGCCAGCAGTTTAGCCTCGGATGGCTACACCTTC.

This clonotype was counted between two and nine times. The chain uses TRBV20-1 and TRBJ1-2; D unresolved. The CDR3 is made up of 13 amino acids. The germline V gene encodes CDR1 DFQATT and CDR2 SNEGSKA (reference sequence). The V and J ends lost 1 base and 7 bases respectively, with 13 bases between them. CDR3 protein: CSARVARDGGYTF. The CDR3, as DNA: TGCAGTGCTAGAGTAGCCCGCGACGGTGGCTACACCTTC.

This clonotype was picked up a small number of times. The chain couples TRBV20-1 to TRBJ1-4; no definite D call. The CDR3 covers 13 residues. The germline CDR1 and CDR2 sequences are DFQATT and SNEGSKA (reference sequence). V was trimmed by 7 bases and J by 7 bases, leaving 16 bases between them. The CDR3 is CSVPGAGGEKLFF. CDR3 bases: TGCAGTGTCCCGGGCGCAGGAGGTGAAAAACTGTTTTTT.

This clonotype showed up just a few times. The junction departs from the called germline gene at one end, perhaps through a read error. CDR3 bases: TGTGCCAGCTCCCGAGGCCCTACCCCGAACTTC. Protein sequence: CASSRGPTPNF. The V call is TRBV12-3 or TRBV12-4, the J call TRBJ2-5; D is ambiguous. The CDR3 sequence is 11 residues long.

The genes are TRBV20-1 and TRBJ2-7; weak D call: TRBD2 (7 bases). This CDR3 has 15 amino acids. V was cut by 0 bases and J by 5 bases, with 17 bases left in between. Germline CDR1 DFQATT, CDR2 SNEGSKA (reference sequence). The CDR3 loop is CSARDFRGARHEQYF. CDR3 nucleotides: TGCAGTGCTAGAGATTTTCGGGGGGCAAGGCACGAGCAGTACTTC.

This clonotype occurred a few times. The chain links TRBV19 to TRBJ1-5, with D uncertain. Trimming took 1 base from V and 6 from J, leaving 13 bases between them. The CDR3 runs 15 residues. Per the germline V gene, CDR1 is LNHDA and CDR2 is SQIVND (reference sequence). DNA for the CDR3: TGTGCCAGTAGTATAGGTTGGGGAAAGGGTCAGCCCCAGCATTTT. Residues: CASSIGWGKGQPQHF.

This rearrangement joins TRBV19 to TRBJ1-1; 9 nucleotides line up with TRBD1. Germline V CDR1 and CDR2: LNHDA, SQIVND (reference sequence). After removal of 7 bases from V and 3 bases from J, the junction contained 12 bases not matched to a gene. CDR3 length equals 16 residues. CDR3 loop: CASIEGQGLIYTEAFF. CDR3 coding DNA: TGTGCCAGTATTGAGGGACAGGGACTTATTTACACTGAAGCTTTCTTT.

The chain recombines TRBV24-1 with TRBJ2-1; D unclear. Germline V lookup: CDR1 KGHDR, CDR2 SFDVKD. CDR3 length: 15 residues. The V end was cut by 5 bases, the J end by 3 bases, with 13 bases between. The CDR3 loop reads CATSGSFRLYNEQFF. For the CDR3, the DNA is TGTGCCACCAGTGGAAGTTTCAGGCTCTACAATGAGCAGTTCTTC.